This T cell receptor (beta chain) stems from a study of metastatic and nonmetastatic thyroid tumors (dated by TCRdb to the early 2020s). Context from the whole study: The researchers compared repertoires between peripheral blood samples and tumor or nodule tissue samples from patients with malignant or benign thyroid disease.

No treatment had been received by any patient before thyroid surgery. Using T-cell receptor beta sequencing, the researchers looked back retrospectively at clinical samples from patients, gathered between about 2011 and 2019. Looking up the germline V gene yields CDR1 MNHEY and CDR2 SVGEGT. The germline ends are 15 bases apart after V is trimmed by 5 bases and J by 8 bases. The CDR3, from cysteine to phenylalanine, totals 13 residues. Here the CDR3 DNA is all that survives: 39 bases in frame from base 1. Broad study findings and their caveats: In both blood and tumor samples, TCR beta diversity was reported to be significantly higher in malignant tumors than in benign nodules.

Library preparation used PCR. The reads were generated on an Illumina HiSeq 4000. High-throughput sequencing was used to profile the TCR beta-chain CDR3 region of every patient. The authors' pipeline ran thus. Drawing on CDR3 differences between clinicopathological groups, the researchers built a classifier meant to tell apart patients with distant-metastatic papillary thyroid cancer. The Shannon index was used to measure repertoire diversity, and the Morisita-Horn index was used to measure how similar tumor and blood repertoires were. TCRdb reworked the public reads: Q25 trimming with fastp, MiXCR clone assembly, productive beta chains retained. These V and J calls are TCRdb output, not the study's own analysis. This sample is represented by 35,000 to 50,000 clones; 3.2% of them were singletons. Around 9.9% of the sample belongs to the ten largest clones. This clone was detected a few times. There is no known antigen for this receptor. No much larger clonotype is one base removed from it; base qualities were not supplied.

The chain was built from TRBV6-2 or TRBV6-3 and TRBJ1-2; the D gene is perhaps TRBD1, from 6 matching bases. The receptor's source is a female donor with papillary thyroid cancer or a benign thyroid nodule (not recorded which). Some clones in this sample may be carry-over from other donors' samples. Source material: blood. The CDR3: CASSDQGSIGYTF. The sequenced DNA is TGTGCCAGCAGTGACCAGGGGTCTATAGGCTACACCTTC.